The next 20 T cell receptor beta chains were all read from a single sample in a study of shared T cell receptors in the human thymus. The protocol was immunoSEQ multiplex PCR, while the TCRdb copy is restricted to in-frame clones and leaves out a portion. This table has approximately 760,000 clones, approximately 83% appearing once. In addition, the sample was reused for a study of human thymus T cells.

The specimen sequenced was thymocytes. The receptors here all came from a girl under three years old with a congenital heart defect.

This sequence joins TRBV5-1 and TRBJ1-3; tentative D call: TRBD1 (6 bases). Per germline, CDR1 SGHRS and CDR2 YFSETQ. With 4 bases removed from V and 3 bases from J, the gap between germline ends came to 11 bases. The CDR3 runs to 14 residues. CDR3 protein: CASSTQGGGNTIYF. For the CDR3, the DNA is TGCGCCAGCAGCACCCAAGGGGGTGGAAACACCATATATTTT.

The rearrangement joins TRBV5-4 to TRBJ1-2; no clear D gene. The CDR3 has 14 residues. CDR1 is SGHNT, CDR2 YYREEE, per germline (reference sequence). Trimming pared 0 bases from V and 3 bases from J, leaving 9 bases between. The CDR3 nucleotides read TGTGCCAGCAGCTTGGCCCTCGCAGACTATGGCTACACCTTC. It yields the protein CASSLALADYGYTF.

This clone has just a few counts. The chain carries TRBV25-1 and TRBJ2-5, with 7 nucleotides matching TRBD2. Per germline, CDR1 MGHDK and CDR2 SYGVNS. The CDR3 length is 17 residues. V shed 2 bases and J 2 bases; nucleotides not matched to a gene: 11. The CDR3 nucleotides are TGTGCCAGCAGTGAAATGGTGGCTAGCGGAATGCAAGAGACCCAGTACTTC. Translated, it gives CASSEMVASGMQETQYF.

The chain combines TRBV15 with TRBJ1-6; perhaps TRBD1 as D (6 bases). The CDR3 has 18 amino acids. The germline V gene encodes CDR1 LNHNV and CDR2 YYDKDF (reference sequence). V dropped 2 bases and J dropped 10 bases, with 24 bases sitting between them. The CDR3 nucleotides read TGTGCCACCAGCAGACAACCTCGACAGGACCCGGTAGAGTCACCCCTCCACTTT. It yields the protein CATSRQPRQDPVESPLHF.

This chain joins TRBV6-5 and TRBJ2-7, with D hard to call. The CDR3 has 11 residues. Germline-derived CDR1 and CDR2 are MNHEY and SVGAGI. V was shortened by 5 bases and J by 5 bases, with 7 bases between the two germline ends. CDR3 amino acids: CASSQNHEQYF. CDR3 in DNA: TGTGCCAGCAGTCAAAATCACGAGCAGTACTTC.

The V call is TRBV9, the J call TRBJ1-2; TRBD1 might be the D (6 bases). Germline V gene lookup returns CDR1 SGDLS and CDR2 YYNGEE. This CDR3 contains 17 residues. Trimming removed 4 bases at V and 5 bases at J, with 24 bases between. CDR3 protein: CASSPSRKDSGGYGYTF. CDR3 nucleotide sequence: TGTGCCAGCAGCCCAAGTCGTAAGGACAGCGGGGGATATGGCTACACCTTC.

In DNA form, the CDR3 reads TGTGCCATCAGTGAGTCAGGAGCTTCCCATGAAAAACTGTTTTTT. This encodes CAISESGASHEKLFF. The chain uses TRBV10-3 and TRBJ1-4, with D hard to call. Trimming left V 0 bases short and J 6 bases short, with 11 bases between. Germline CDR1 ENHRY, CDR2 SYGVKD. The CDR3 is made up of 15 amino acids.

The chain employs TRBV27 and TRBJ1-2; 8 bases agree with TRBD1. Germline lookup yields CDR1 MNHEY and CDR2 SMNVEV (reference sequence). The CDR3 runs to 16 residues. With V trimmed by 6 bases and J by 5 bases, 14 bases remained unmatched. The CDR3 loop is CASRSDRGPTPYGYTF. The CDR3 region has the DNA TGTGCCAGCAGAAGTGACAGGGGCCCGACTCCATATGGCTACACCTTC.

The chain uses TRBV18 and TRBJ1-5, with TRBD1 matching 9 bases. The CDR3 sequence is 19 residues long. Germline-derived CDR1 and CDR2 are KGHSH and LQKENI. V was clipped by 3 bases and J by 2 bases; unmatched bases: 14. The CDR3 DNA reads as TGTGCCAGCTCACCGGCACCGGGACAGGGTCGCGCGGGCAATCAGCCCCAGCATTTT. It codes for CASSPAPGQGRAGNQPQHF.

The gene calls are TRBV5-6 and TRBJ2-5; TRBD1 might be the D (6 bases). The CDR3 sequence is 17 residues long. Looked up from germline, CDR1 is SGHDT and CDR2 is YYEEEE. With 4 bases removed from V and 5 bases from J, the gap between germline ends came to 24 bases. CDR3 region: CASSPSRSGAKCETQYF. CDR3 in DNA: TGTGCCAGCAGCCCGTCCCGTTCAGGGGCTAAATGCGAGACCCAGTACTTC.

The rearrangement uses TRBV7-9 and TRBJ1-2; D is unresolved. The germline gives CDR1 SEHNR, CDR2 FQNEAQ (reference sequence). This CDR3 is built from 15 residues. V lost 4 bases and J 0 bases, leaving 12 bases between the germline ends. The CDR3 DNA follows: TGTGCCAGCAGCTCCCAGACTCTAGCTAACTATGGCTACACCTTC. Translated: CASSSQTLANYGYTF.

Comments on this clone: At one of its ends the junction is not consistent with the germline gene, which may arise from a read error. The rearrangement joins TRBV18 to TRBJ2-5; TRBD2 matches at 7 bases. The CDR3 length is 16 residues. Germline CDR1 and CDR2: KGHSH and LQKENI. The chain's CDR3 is CVSSPLKSGARETQYF. Written as DNA, the CDR3 is TGTGTCAGCTCACCACTCAAGAGCGGGGCGAGAGAGACCCAGTACTTC.

This clone occurred a few times. Other DNA sequences from this sample encode an identical CDR3 as well. The V call is TRBV14, the J call TRBJ2-3; D gene unclear. The V and J ends lost 0 bases and 3 bases respectively, with 4 bases between them. Germline CDR1 is SGHDN and CDR2 is FVKESK. The CDR3 is made up of 13 amino acids. CDR3 in amino acids: CASSQESTDTQYF. The CDR3 bases are TGTGCCAGCAGCCAAGAGTCAACAGATACGCAGTATTTT.

This chain links TRBV30 with TRBJ2-7, with a possible D match to TRBD1 (6 bases). CDR1 and CDR2 from the germline V gene are GTSNPN and SVGIG (reference sequence). The CDR3 spans 14 residues. Trimming stripped 5 bases from V and 0 bases from J, with 14 bases between. The CDR3 loop reads CAWSRGHPSYEQYF. The DNA for the CDR3 is TGTGCCTGGTCAAGGGGACATCCCTCCTACGAGCAGTACTTC.

This clone came up once. The chain has TRBV19 and TRBJ1-2; D unclear. This CDR3 has 12 amino acids. Germline V gene data show CDR1 as LNHDA and CDR2 as SQIVND (reference sequence). Trimming took 6 bases from V and 4 from J, leaving 9 bases between them. In nucleotides, the CDR3 is TGTGCCAGTAGGGCAGGAACCTATGGCTACACCTTC. It is translated as CASRAGTYGYTF.

Only one count was recorded for this clone. The J gene is TRBJ2-7, the V gene TRBV28; 8 bases map to TRBD1. J gave up 3 bases and V 6 bases, and 13 bases lay outside the gene matches. From germline, CDR1 is MDHEN and CDR2 SYDVKM. CDR3 size: 16 residues. DNA for the CDR3: TGTGCCAGCAGCTTACGGCGGACAGGGTCTTTCTACGAGCAGTACTTC. Translated, it gives CASSLRRTGSFYEQYF.

V is TRBV4-1 and J is TRBJ1-2; a weak D match, TRBD1 (5 bases). V lost 0 bases and J 8 bases, leaving 16 bases between the germline ends. CDR1 and CDR2 from the germline V gene are MGHRA and YSYEKL. This CDR3 contains 15 residues. The CDR3 loop reads CASSQDFGGGRGYTF. In DNA form, the CDR3 reads TGCGCCAGCAGCCAAGATTTTGGGGGAGGGCGAGGCTACACCTTC.

The chain combines TRBV11-1 with TRBJ1-5, with 8 bases aligning to TRBD1. V lost 4 bases and J lost 5; bases outside the gene matches: 4. The CDR3 is made up of 14 amino acids. The germline CDR1 and CDR2 sequences are SGHAT and FQDESV (reference sequence). The CDR3 loop reads CASSSGQGHQPQHF. CDR3 coding DNA: TGTGCCAGCAGCTCCGGACAGGGTCATCAGCCCCAGCATTTT.

The V gene is TRBV7-6, the J gene TRBJ2-7; D might be TRBD2 (5 bases). Trimming removed 5 bases at V and 6 bases at J, with 17 bases between. CDR1 is SGHVS, CDR2 FNYEAQ, per germline. The CDR3 is made up of 14 amino acids. This CDR3 is CASSPLRGAAEQYF. As DNA, the CDR3 is TGTGCCAGCAGCCCCCTCCGGGGAGCGGCCGAGCAGTACTTC.

The V gene is TRBV5-6, the J gene TRBJ1-2, with D tentatively TRBD1 (6 bases). The CDR3 runs to 13 residues. Trimming removed 4 bases at V and 6 bases at J, with 13 bases between. Per the germline V gene, CDR1 is SGHDT and CDR2 is YYEEEE. In DNA, the CDR3 is TGTGCCAGCAGCCACATTGACAGGCATGGCTACACCTTC. Encoded protein: CASSHIDRHGYTF. Looking up the rest from reference TRBV5-6 and TRBJ1-2 gives the full variable domain: DAGVTQSPTHLIKTRGQQVTLRCSPKSGHDTVSWYQQALGQGPQFIFQYYEEEERQRGNFPDRFSGHQFPNYSSELNVNALLLGDSALYLCASSHIDRHGYTFGSGTRLTVV.